The table lists the clone carrying this T cell receptor (beta chain) with many counts. The entire patient cohort was treatment-naive prior to thyroid surgery. Original methodology: A classifier for distant metastasis in papillary thyroid cancer was constructed using CDR3 differences observed across clinicopathological groups. TCRdb reprocessed the PCR reads via MiXCR. For this entry, the V and J calls and clone size follow TCRdb and not the study's own pipeline. The sample has just under 60,000 clones; around 16% are singletons. This sample is part of a study of metastatic and nonmetastatic thyroid tumors. The overall study: Repertoire comparisons spanned blood and tumor or nodule tissue from malignant and benign thyroid patients.

The receptor was isolated from a male donor with papillary thyroid cancer or a benign thyroid nodule (not recorded which). Some clones in this sample may be carry-over from other donors' samples. Specimen: blood.

The CDR3 region is CASSPLGDTQYF. DNA for the CDR3: TGTGCCAGCTCACCTCTTGGGGATACGCAGTATTTT. The V gene is TRBV18, the J gene TRBJ2-3; no clear D. Germline loops: CDR1 KGHSH, CDR2 LQKENI. The CDR3 contains 12 residues. The germline V and J ends were trimmed by 3 bases and 6 bases, with 7 bases remaining between them.